The 21 T cell receptor beta chains reported below all come from one sample, sequenced in a study of metastatic and nonmetastatic thyroid tumors. TCRdb re-called clones from the PCR reads using MiXCR. This sample has approximately 90,000 clones, with over 9.5% found just once. All patients were untreated before thyroid surgery. The material sequenced was blood. Receptors were obtained from a female donor with papillary thyroid cancer or a benign thyroid nodule (not recorded which). Some clones in this sample may be carry-over from other donors' samples.

This clone has more than one count but fewer than ten. V gene TRBV19 combines with J gene TRBJ1-2; D gene uncertain. The CDR3 extends over 13 amino acids. The ends were cut back, 6 bases at V and 5 bases at J, with 13 bases in the middle. Germline V lookup: CDR1 LNHDA, CDR2 SQIVND (reference sequence). For the CDR3, the DNA is TGTGCCAGTAGGGAAGGGCGCTGGTATGGCTACACCTTC. Its protein is CASREGRWYGYTF. The full variable domain, rest sourced from reference TRBV19 and TRBJ1-2, is DGGITQSPKYLFRKEGQNVTLSCEQNLNHDAMYWYRQDPGQGLRLIYYSQIVNDFQKGDIAEGYSVSREKKESFPLTVTSAQKNPTAFYLCASREGRWYGYTFGSGTRLTVV.

The rearrangement uses TRBV6-2 or TRBV6-3 and TRBJ2-7, with D possibly matching TRBD1 (6 bases). V was shortened by 7 bases and J by 1 base, with 20 bases between the two germline ends. The CDR3 is made up of 16 amino acids. The germline CDR1 and CDR2 sequences are MNHEY and SVGEGT. This chain's CDR3 is CASTDLAGTNSYEQYF. CDR3 nucleotide sequence: TGTGCCAGCACAGATTTAGCCGGGACAAATTCCTACGAGCAGTACTTC.

This clone was counted a few times. Being one base from a much bigger clone, this may be a read error. Lacking the conserved final phenylalanine or tryptophan, this CDR3 likely reflects a read error. The gene calls are TRBV27 and TRBJ1-2; TRBD1 agrees at 8 bases. V shed 4 bases and J 4 bases; nucleotides not matched to a gene: 8. Germline values: CDR1 MNHEY, CDR2 SMNVEV (reference sequence). The CDR3 contains 15 residues. In DNA, the CDR3 is TGTGCCAGCAGTTCGCTGGGGACAGGAAGCTATGGCTACACCCTC. Its protein product is CASSSLGTGSYGYTL.

This clone was seen repeatedly, ten times or more. The CDR3 loop reads CSARAGEGNQPQHF. The CDR3 DNA follows: TGCAGTGCTAGAGCCGGGGAAGGCAATCAGCCCCAGCATTTT. The chain employs TRBV20-1 and TRBJ1-5, with D uncertain. Per the germline V gene, CDR1 is DFQATT and CDR2 is SNEGSKA (reference sequence). V was cut by 1 base and J by 2 bases, with 9 bases left in between. This CDR3 region has 14 residues.

Concerning this clone itself: Germline is not matched at one junction end, which may reflect a read error. The sample carries other DNA sequences with the same CDR3. This rearrangement joins TRBV5-4 to TRBJ2-2; tentatively, D is TRBD2 (5 bases). Germline lookup yields CDR1 SGHNT and CDR2 YYREEE (reference sequence). The CDR3 covers 13 residues. This chain's CDR3 is CASSPLVTGELFF. In DNA, the CDR3 is TGTGCCAGCAGCCCCCTGGTCACCGGGGAACTGTTTTTT.

The table lists this clone with many counts. The chain recombines TRBV28 with TRBJ1-4; D is unclear. Trimming left V 3 bases short and J 7 bases short, with 3 bases between. The CDR3 consists of 11 residues. Germline CDR1 MDHEN, CDR2 SYDVKM. CDR3 protein: CASSFVEKLFF. The CDR3 DNA sequence: TGTGCCAGCAGTTTTGTTGAAAAACTGTTTTTT.

This clone was seen ten or more times. This sequence joins TRBV19 and TRBJ2-5, with D possibly matching TRBD1 (6 bases). The V gene's germline CDR1 is LNHDA and CDR2 SQIVND (reference sequence). Trimming shortened V by 4 bases and J by 3 bases, and 9 bases separated the two germline ends. The CDR3 consists of 13 residues. The CDR3 reads CASSKGHKETQYF. In nucleotides, the CDR3 is TGTGCCAGTAGTAAGGGACACAAAGAGACCCAGTACTTC.

This clone was counted ten times or more. The rearrangement links TRBV6-1 to TRBJ2-1; possible D gene TRBD2, 6 bases. The CDR3 covers 15 residues. From germline, CDR1 is MNHNS and CDR2 SASEGT. Trimming removed 6 bases at V and 2 bases at J, with 14 bases between. The CDR3 DNA follows: TGTGCCAGCAGACCACGGGAGATCGCCTACAATGAGCAGTTCTTC. It specifies CASRPREIAYNEQFF.

This clone was detected many times. J is TRBJ2-7 and V is TRBV6-1; D remains unclear. Germline CDR1 MNHNS, CDR2 SASEGT. Trimming removed 4 bases at V and 4 bases at J, with 2 bases between. This CDR3 contains 10 residues. The CDR3, as DNA: TGTGCCAGCAGTGGGTACGAGCAGTACTTC. Its translation is CASSGYEQYF.

This clone was observed a single time. This chain connects TRBV20-1 to TRBJ1-5; TRBD1 agrees at 7 bases. Germline V gene data show CDR1 as DFQATT and CDR2 as SNEGSKA (reference sequence). V shed 3 bases and J 1 base; nucleotides not matched to a gene: 6. The length of the CDR3 is 15 residues. The CDR3 nucleotides read TGCAGTGCTAGTCGGTTGGGACAGAGCAATCAGCCCCAGCATTTT. Its protein is CSASRLGQSNQPQHF.

This clone was seen at least ten times. The chain has TRBV28 and TRBJ2-1, with D possibly being TRBD2 (6 bases). Germline V lookup: CDR1 MDHEN, CDR2 SYDVKM. Trimming stripped 4 bases from V and 6 bases from J, with 13 bases between. The CDR3 covers 14 residues. The CDR3, as DNA: TGTGCCAGCAGTTCCCCCGGGAGTGTCAATGAGCAGTTCTTC. Protein sequence: CASSSPGSVNEQFF.

This clone was picked up many times. The chain couples TRBV27 to TRBJ2-7, with D possibly being TRBD1 (6 bases). CDR3 size: 14 residues. Per germline, CDR1 MNHEY and CDR2 SMNVEV (reference sequence). The V end was cut by 5 bases, the J end by 2 bases, with 13 bases between. The CDR3 DNA reads as TGTGCCAGCAGTCCCTCCAGGGGACCCTACGAGCAGTACTTC. This encodes CASSPSRGPYEQYF.

This clone was counted many times. The chain joins TRBV10-3 to TRBJ2-1; 9 bases match TRBD1. V lost 7 bases and J lost 7; bases outside the gene matches: 8. CDR1 and CDR2 (germline): ENHRY, SYGVKD. CDR3 length: 14 residues. The CDR3 is CAITRTGAVNEQFF. CDR3 coding DNA: TGTGCCATCACCCGGACAGGGGCTGTGAATGAGCAGTTCTTC.

This clone has at least ten counts. This chain joins TRBV12-3 or TRBV12-4 and TRBJ2-2, with D perhaps TRBD1 (5 bases). This CDR3 has 12 amino acids. V lost 8 bases to trimming and J lost 1 base, with 5 bases between them. The CDR3 nucleotides are TGTGCCAGCGGACAGAACACCGGGGAGCTGTTTTTT. This translates into CASGQNTGELFF.

This clone has at least ten counts. The chain employs TRBV6-2 or TRBV6-3 and TRBJ2-1, with TRBD2 matching over 14 bases. The length of the CDR3 is 17 residues. V trimming: 6 bases; J trimming: 3 bases; junction bases outside the gene matches: 7. The germline gives CDR1 MNHEY, CDR2 SVGEGT. This CDR3 is CASSPGTSGRVYNEQFF. The CDR3, as DNA: TGTGCCAGCAGCCCCGGGACTAGCGGGAGAGTCTACAATGAGCAGTTCTTC.

The rearrangement joins TRBV11-2 to TRBJ2-7; weak D call: TRBD2 (7 bases). Trimming took off 6 bases at V and 6 bases at J, with 18 bases between the two ends. Germline V gene data show CDR1 as SGHAT and CDR2 as FQNNGV. This CDR3 has 14 amino acids. CDR3: CASRTRGGAVEQYF. In DNA form, the CDR3 reads TGTGCCAGCAGAACCCGAGGGGGGGCGGTCGAGCAGTACTTC.

This clone showed up many times. The chain joins TRBV4-3 to TRBJ1-4; D gene unclear. V lost 0 bases, J lost 3 bases, and 8 bases lay in between. The CDR3 loop spans 15 amino acids. Germline V CDR1 and CDR2: LGHNA, YSLEER. CDR3 DNA sequence: TGCGCCAGCAGCCAAGATTGGGGATCTAATGAAAAACTGTTTTTT. Amino acids: CASSQDWGSNEKLFF.

There are many counts of this clone. The J gene is TRBJ2-5, the V gene TRBV27; D not certain. From germline, CDR1 is MNHEY and CDR2 SMNVEV (reference sequence). V lost 2 bases to trimming and J lost 1 base, with 5 bases between them. The CDR3 is 13 amino acids. For the CDR3, the DNA is TGTGCCAGCAGTTTACGATTCCAAGAGACCCAGTACTTC. Translating gives CASSLRFQETQYF.

This clone occurred once. The chain links TRBV7-6 to TRBJ1-5; perhaps TRBD1 as D (6 bases). The CDR3 sequence is 17 residues long. The V end was cut by 0 bases, the J end by 7 bases, with 19 bases between. Germline CDR1 is SGHVS and CDR2 is FNYEAQ. DNA of the CDR3: TGTGCCAGCAGCTTAGCGCCTGCGGGGGCGTACCTCCAGCCCCAGCATTTT. Amino acid sequence: CASSLAPAGAYLQPQHF.

Only a few counts were recorded for this clone. Given a much more abundant clone one base away, this may be a read error. The J gene is TRBJ1-1, the V gene TRBV2; D ambiguous. The CDR3 runs 17 residues. Germline V gives CDR1 SNHLY, CDR2 FYNNEI. Trimming took 1 base from V and 2 from J, leaving 17 bases between them. CDR3 protein: CASSEVVSHGFNTEAFF. DNA for the CDR3: TGTGCCAGCAGTGAAGTAGTCTCCCATGGGTTCAACACTGAAGCTTTCTTT.

Many counts were recorded for this clone. V usage is TRBV15 and J usage is TRBJ2-1, with a possible D match to TRBD2 (6 bases). The CDR3 is 16 residues long. CDR1 and CDR2 from the germline V gene are LNHNV and YYDKDF (reference sequence). The V gene lost 1 base and the J gene lost 7 bases, with 17 bases spanning the gap. Here the CDR3 reads CATSRGRGMGLNEQFF. DNA of the CDR3: TGTGCCACCAGCAGAGGTCGGGGGATGGGCTTGAATGAGCAGTTCTTC.